Each of the 32 T cell receptor beta chains below was sequenced from the same sample in a study of a mutant IDH1 vaccine in newly diagnosed glioma. Antigen specificity for these receptors is unknown. Measured with immunoSEQ multiplex PCR; TCRdb has only the in-frame clones, and not every one. Of tens of thousands of clones detected, around 81% appear once; the ten largest clones hold roughly 3.5%. Documented time point: week 5, during vaccination. Topical imiquimod was applied with each vaccine dose, which held 300 ug of mutant IDH1 20-mer peptide. The sample here was PBMCs, taken from a glioma patient whose treatment included an IDH1 peptide vaccine. The receptors stem from a man between 25 and 39 years old with glioma.

The chain uses TRBV5-4 and TRBJ2-5; 10 bases agree with TRBD1. Gene TRBJ2-7 matches the end of the DNA better, so the J call may be wrong. CDR1 is SGHNT, CDR2 YYREEE, per germline (reference sequence). This CDR3 has 15 residues. CDR3 residues: CASSRGQGRSYEQYF. The CDR3, as DNA: TGTGCCAGCAGCAGGGGACAGGGGAGGTCCTACGAGCAGTACTTC.

The chain has TRBV7-9 and TRBJ1-2; D ambiguous. The CDR3 spans 12 residues. CDR1 is SEHNR and CDR2 is FQNEAQ in the germline V gene (reference sequence). The V end was cut by 4 bases, the J end by 8 bases, with 11 bases between. The CDR3 here is CASSSVDRGYTF. The CDR3 bases are TGTGCCAGCAGCTCAGTCGATCGGGGCTACACCTTC.

The J gene is TRBJ2-7, the V gene TRBV7-8; D is possibly TRBD2 (7 bases). The germline CDR1 and CDR2 sequences are SGHVS and FQNEAQ. The CDR3 length is 16 residues. Trimming stripped 5 bases from V and 2 bases from J, with 19 bases between. CDR3 residues: CASSIRRGAPTYEQYF. The DNA for the CDR3 is TGTGCCAGCAGCATAAGACGGGGGGCCCCTACCTACGAGCAGTACTTC.

The chain employs TRBV5-1 and TRBJ2-4, with no clear D. Per germline, CDR1 SGHRS and CDR2 YFSETQ. The CDR3 sequence is 15 residues long. The ends were cut back, 0 bases at V and 5 bases at J, with 12 bases in the middle. Here the CDR3 reads CASSLARGHQNIQYF. The DNA of the CDR3 is TGCGCCAGCAGCTTGGCCCGCGGTCACCAAAACATTCAGTACTTC.

V is TRBV7-2 and J is TRBJ2-7, with D hard to call. This CDR3 is built from 12 residues. The V and J ends lost 3 bases and 2 bases respectively, with 5 bases between them. CDR1 and CDR2 from the germline V gene are SGHTA and FQGNSA. For the CDR3, the DNA is TGTGCCAGCAGCTTCCCTACCTACGAGCAGTACTTC. It translates to CASSFPTYEQYF.

With respect to this clone: Mismatch with germline at one junction end may stem from a read error. The chain combines TRBV15 with TRBJ1-2; D is uncertain. This CDR3 is built from 13 residues. Germline values: CDR1 LNHNV, CDR2 YYDKDF (reference sequence). CDR3 amino acids: CATSRDNNYGYTF. CDR3 bases: TGTGCCACCAGTAGAGACAATAACTATGGCTACACCTTC.

This chain links TRBV19 with TRBJ2-1; D ambiguous. CDR3 length equals 12 residues. V was cut by 7 bases and J by 6 bases, with 10 bases left in between. CDR1 and CDR2 (germline): LNHDA, SQIVND (reference sequence). The CDR3 nucleotides are TGTGCCAGTACCGCGCACTTCAATGAGCAGTTCTTC. This codes for CASTAHFNEQFF.

This sequence joins TRBV7-9 and TRBJ2-1; D possibly corresponds to TRBD1 (8 bases). CDR3 length equals 17 residues. Deletions cut 4 bases from V and 9 bases from J, with 25 bases between. Germline V CDR1 and CDR2: SEHNR, FQNEAQ (reference sequence). The CDR3 sequence: CASSSRGGQGAIGEQFF. The CDR3 DNA sequence: TGTGCCAGCAGCTCCAGGGGGGGCCAGGGGGCAATCGGTGAGCAGTTCTTC.

This chain connects TRBV9 to TRBJ2-4; D may be TRBD1 (6 bases). V was pared by 3 bases and J by 2 bases, with 9 bases between. The CDR3 has 14 residues. CDR1 and CDR2 (germline): SGDLS, YYNGEE. DNA of the CDR3: TGTGCCAGCAGCGCAGGGGTTTCCAAAAACATTCAGTACTTC. It specifies CASSAGVSKNIQYF.

The V gene is TRBV15, the J gene TRBJ1-3; D not certain. Between the trimmed V and J ends, which lost 0 bases and 3 bases, there was a span of 3 bases. CDR1 and CDR2 from the germline V gene are LNHNV and YYDKDF (reference sequence). The CDR3 has 13 residues. Written as DNA, the CDR3 is TGTGCCACCAGCAGAGATAATGGAAACACCATATATTTT. It encodes CATSRDNGNTIYF.

This chain joins TRBV25-1 and TRBJ1-2, with D possibly being TRBD1 (5 bases). The CDR3 is 12 amino acids. Germline loops: CDR1 MGHDK, CDR2 SYGVNS. Trimming shortened V by 6 bases and J by 5 bases, and 10 bases separated the two germline ends. CDR3 residues: CASSMPGYGYTF. The DNA for the CDR3 is TGTGCCAGCAGCATGCCAGGGTATGGCTACACCTTC.

The V gene is TRBV6-4, the J gene TRBJ2-2; 9 bases align to TRBD1. CDR3 length: 15 residues. Germline-derived CDR1 and CDR2 are MRHNA and SNTAGT. With V trimmed by 4 bases and J by 3 bases, 3 bases remained unmatched. The DNA for the CDR3 is TGTGCCAGCAGTGCTACAGGGGGCGACACCGGGGAGCTGTTTTTT. It encodes CASSATGGDTGELFF.

The chain joins TRBV28 to TRBJ2-7; 10 bases are shared with TRBD1. V shed 2 bases and J 2 bases; nucleotides not matched to a gene: 3. The germline V gene encodes CDR1 MDHEN and CDR2 SYDVKM. The CDR3 is 15 residues long. The CDR3 loop reads CASSLPGQGTYEQYF. The CDR3 nucleotides read TGTGCCAGCAGTTTACCGGGACAGGGGACCTACGAGCAGTACTTC.

This chain connects TRBV18 to TRBJ1-4; D is undetermined. Trimming removed 3 bases from V and 8 bases from J, with 4 bases in between. Germline V CDR1 and CDR2: KGHSH, LQKENI. The CDR3 is made up of 11 amino acids. The CDR3 DNA reads TGTGCCAGCTCACCGCAGGAAAAACTGTTTTTT. Encoded protein: CASSPQEKLFF.

V is TRBV6-1 and J is TRBJ2-5, with unresolved D. The CDR3 is made up of 15 amino acids. CDR1 and CDR2 (germline): MNHNS, SASEGT. Between the trimmed V and J ends, which lost 5 bases and 5 bases, there was a span of 18 bases. In DNA, the CDR3 is TGTGCCAGCAGTAAAAATCCGGGCCCCCGCGAGACCCAGTACTTC. The encoded protein is CASSKNPGPRETQYF.

The chain has TRBV5-6 and TRBJ2-7, with 7 positions matching TRBD1. The CDR3 runs to 15 residues. CDR1 is SGHDT and CDR2 is YYEEEE in the germline V gene. V shed 4 bases, J shed 3 bases, and the junction held 10 bases outside the gene matches. CDR3 protein: CASSLGAGGGYEQYF. The CDR3 nucleotides read TGTGCCAGCAGCCTTGGCGCAGGGGGTGGCTACGAGCAGTACTTC. The full variable domain, in which reference TRBV5-6 and TRBJ2-7 provide the parts outside the CDR3, is DAGVTQSPTHLIKTRGQQVTLRCSPKSGHDTVSWYQQALGQGPQFIFQYYEEEERQRGNFPDRFSGHQFPNYSSELNVNALLLGDSALYLCASSLGAGGGYEQYFGPGTRLTVT.

The rearrangement joins TRBV29-1 to TRBJ2-7; 7 nucleotides match TRBD1. The CDR3 loop spans 16 amino acids. Trimming removed 6 bases from V and 3 bases from J; junction bases left unmatched: 17. Germline V gives CDR1 SQVTM, CDR2 ANQGSEA. CDR3 bases: TGCAGCGTCCGGTGGGACAGTTTGTTCAAAAACTACGAGCAGTACTTC. It yields the protein CSVRWDSLFKNYEQYF.

A remark on this clone: The sample holds other DNA sequences that translate to the same CDR3. The V and J genes are TRBV6-5 and TRBJ2-2; 7 bases are a match to TRBD1. The CDR3 extends over 15 amino acids. From germline, CDR1 is MNHEY and CDR2 SVGAGI. J gave up 5 bases and V 2 bases, and 5 bases lay outside the gene matches. The DNA for the CDR3 is TGTGCCAGCAGTTACGACAGGGTAGGGACCGGGGAGCTGTTTTTT. Its protein product is CASSYDRVGTGELFF.

The chain recombines TRBV29-1 with TRBJ2-3; 7 bases agree with TRBD2. Germline assignment: CDR1 SQVTM and CDR2 ANQGSEA. This CDR3 contains 13 residues. The V segment lost 4 bases and the J segment 5 bases; nucleotides outside the gene matches: 6. In DNA, the CDR3 is TGCAGCGTTGTGGGGGGGGTGAGAGATACGCAGTATTTT. Amino acids: CSVVGGVRDTQYF.

Here the CDR3 reads CASSPKAGLPTYNEQFF. The CDR3 coding sequence is TGTGCCAGCAGCCCCAAGGCTGGGCTACCTACCTACAATGAGCAGTTCTTC. This sequence joins TRBV7-9 and TRBJ2-1; D ambiguous. There are 17 residues in the CDR3. Germline V gives CDR1 SEHNR, CDR2 FQNEAQ (reference sequence). V dropped 5 bases and J dropped 2 bases, with 19 bases sitting between them. The full variable domain, with the rest looked up from reference TRBV7-9 and TRBJ2-1, is DTGVSQNPRHKITKRGQNVTFRCDPISEHNRLYWYRQTLGQGPEFLTYFQNEAQLEKSRLLSDRFSAERPKGSFSTLEIQRTEQGDSAMYLCASSPKAGLPTYNEQFFGPGTRLTVL.

The rearrangement joins TRBV5-1 to TRBJ2-5; D could derive from TRBD1 or TRBD2 (5 bases each). This CDR3 spans 15 amino acids. V lost 0 bases and J lost 5, with 14 bases in between. Germline-derived CDR1 and CDR2 are SGHRS and YFSETQ. Written as DNA, the CDR3 is TGCGCCAGCAGCTTGGGGGGACGGGGCCGGGAGACCCAGTACTTC. Translated: CASSLGGRGRETQYF.

V gene TRBV5-4 combines with J gene TRBJ1-1; 9 bases agree with TRBD1. The germline CDR1 and CDR2 sequences are SGHNT and YYREEE (reference sequence). V gave up 3 bases and J gave up 4 bases; unmatched junction bases: 7. CDR3 length: 15 amino acids. The CDR3 region is CASSSMDRGITEAFF. As DNA, the CDR3 is TGTGCCAGCAGCTCAATGGACAGGGGAATCACTGAAGCTTTCTTT.

The CDR3 nucleotides read TGTGCCAGCAGTCCAGGGGGACTATCCTACGAGCAGTACTTC. This translates into CASSPGGLSYEQYF. V is TRBV27 and J is TRBJ2-5; D may be TRBD1 or TRBD2 (7 bases each). The DNA end favors TRBJ2-7, so the J call may be wrong. Germline CDR1 and CDR2: MNHEY and SMNVEV (reference sequence). The CDR3 length is 14 residues.

The chain joins TRBV19 to TRBJ1-6; 9 nucleotides line up with TRBD1. CDR1 and CDR2 (germline): LNHDA, SQIVND (reference sequence). V dropped 2 bases and J dropped 10; count of bases not matched to a gene: 12. The CDR3 length is 17 residues. CDR3: CASSIINPGQGGSPLHF. CDR3 bases: TGTGCCAGTAGTATAATTAATCCGGGACAGGGCGGCTCACCCCTCCACTTT.

The gene calls are TRBV27 and TRBJ2-7; unclear D gene. The CDR3 length is 14 residues. The germline V gene has CDR1 MNHEY and CDR2 SMNVEV (reference sequence). V was trimmed by 4 bases and J by 2 bases, leaving 12 bases between them. The CDR3 DNA reads TGTGCCAGCAGTTATTTCCCGGCTACCTACGAGCAGTACTTC. This sequence encodes CASSYFPATYEQYF.

The chain has TRBV6-4 and TRBJ2-1; D remains ambiguous. CDR3 length: 16 amino acids. Per germline, CDR1 MRHNA and CDR2 SNTAGT. Between the trimmed V and J ends, which lost 2 bases and 3 bases, there was a span of 14 bases. CDR3 bases: TGTGCCAGCAGTGACAGAAGGACGAGCCTCTACAATGAGCAGTTCTTC. This translates into CASSDRRTSLYNEQFF.

This chain joins TRBV5-6 and TRBJ1-5; D gene uncertain. The V and J ends lost 2 bases and 6 bases respectively, with 12 bases between them. Germline CDR1 is SGHDT and CDR2 is YYEEEE. The CDR3 has 14 residues. CDR3 in amino acids: CASSFYHGSQPQHF. Written as DNA, the CDR3 is TGTGCCAGCAGCTTTTATCATGGAAGTCAGCCCCAGCATTTT.

The V gene is TRBV9, the J gene TRBJ1-3; D gene ambiguous. The CDR3 is 18 residues long. V was clipped by 0 bases and J by 0 bases, with 16 bases between them. Germline V lookup: CDR1 SGDLS, CDR2 YYNGEE. The CDR3 DNA reads as TGTGCCAGCAGCGTAGAGGAATTGGTCAGGAGCTCTGGAAACACCATATATTTT. Protein: CASSVEELVRSSGNTIYF.

The chain combines TRBV28 with TRBJ1-2; 10 nucleotides match TRBD1. The CDR3 covers 14 residues. Losses at the gene ends were 6 bases for V and 5 bases for J; bases not matched to a gene: 6. CDR1 is MDHEN and CDR2 is SYDVKM in the germline V gene. CDR3 region: CASSLGQGDYGYTF. The CDR3 region has the DNA TGTGCCAGCAGCCTCGGACAGGGGGATTATGGCTACACCTTC.

In its sample, this clone was seen a few times. The genes are TRBV19 and TRBJ1-1; D unclear. Trimming took 3 bases from V and 1 from J, leaving 9 bases between them. Germline V gene lookup returns CDR1 LNHDA and CDR2 SQIVND (reference sequence). CDR3 length equals 14 residues. CDR3 nucleotides: TGTGCCAGTAGTATGTACAGTCAGAACACTGAAGCTTTCTTT. Amino acids: CASSMYSQNTEAFF.

In its sample, this clone was seen a few times. The chain uses TRBV5-4 and TRBJ1-5; D is possibly TRBD1 (6 bases). From germline, CDR1 is SGHNT and CDR2 YYREEE (reference sequence). V was trimmed by 0 bases and J by 7 bases, leaving 11 bases between them. This CDR3 is built from 14 residues. The CDR3 bases are TGTGCCAGCAGCTTGGGAGGGGGTGGACAGCCCCAGCATTTT. It encodes CASSLGGGGQPQHF.

The gene calls are TRBV19 and TRBJ2-2; weak D call: TRBD2 (5 bases). The CDR3 is 14 amino acids. Deletions cut 4 bases from V and 5 bases from J, with 11 bases between. CDR1 LNHDA and CDR2 SQIVND come from the germline V gene (reference sequence). The CDR3 nucleotides read TGTGCCAGTAGTAGAAGCCTAGCAACCGGGGAGCTGTTTTTT. Protein sequence: CASSRSLATGELFF.